This entry describes one T cell receptor beta chain. The antigen is undetermined. The sample is drawn from a study of T-cell reconstitution after alpha-beta-depleted transplantation in children. General study findings and limits: Some patients owed their high day-60 TCRbeta diversity to surviving recipient T cells and thymic progenitors. Expanded graft clones numbering several hundred reportedly gave rise to alpha-beta T cells about two months after transplant. Among T cells one year after transplant, newly produced cells accounted for most counts and diversity.

Researchers prepared the TCRbeta library using unique molecular identifiers, the study reports. TCRdb fed the PCR reads into MiXCR, producing one record per CDR3 protein. Of 500,000 to 600,000 distinct CDR3 sequences listed, over 20% were seen once; the top ten hold under 45%. Sequenced material: PBMCs, taken before TCRalphabeta/CD19-depleted stem cell transplant. This TCR was sampled from a boy younger than two with Wiskott-Aldrich syndrome, due to receive a stem cell transplant.

The CDR3 DNA reads TGCGCCAGCAGCCCCGGGGCCGAGAACACTGAAGCTTTCTTT. Residues: CASSPGAENTEAFF. V usage is TRBV5-1 and J usage is TRBJ1-1; a possible D gene is TRBD1 (5 bases). V was clipped by 4 bases and J by 1 base, with 11 bases between them. CDR3 length: 14 amino acids. Per germline, CDR1 SGHRS and CDR2 YFSETQ.